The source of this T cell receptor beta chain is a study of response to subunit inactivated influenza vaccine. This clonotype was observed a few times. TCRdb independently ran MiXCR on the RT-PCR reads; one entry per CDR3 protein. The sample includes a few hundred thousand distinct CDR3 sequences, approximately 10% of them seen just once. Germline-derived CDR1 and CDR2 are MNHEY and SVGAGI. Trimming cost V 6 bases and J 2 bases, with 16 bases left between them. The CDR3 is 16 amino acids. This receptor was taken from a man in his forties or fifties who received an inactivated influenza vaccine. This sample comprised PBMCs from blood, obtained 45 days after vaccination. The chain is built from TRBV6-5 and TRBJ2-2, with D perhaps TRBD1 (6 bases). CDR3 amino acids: CASSLGQSLNTGELFF. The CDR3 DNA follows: TGTGCCAGCAGCTTAGGACAGTCCCTTAACACCGGGGAGCTGTTTTTT.